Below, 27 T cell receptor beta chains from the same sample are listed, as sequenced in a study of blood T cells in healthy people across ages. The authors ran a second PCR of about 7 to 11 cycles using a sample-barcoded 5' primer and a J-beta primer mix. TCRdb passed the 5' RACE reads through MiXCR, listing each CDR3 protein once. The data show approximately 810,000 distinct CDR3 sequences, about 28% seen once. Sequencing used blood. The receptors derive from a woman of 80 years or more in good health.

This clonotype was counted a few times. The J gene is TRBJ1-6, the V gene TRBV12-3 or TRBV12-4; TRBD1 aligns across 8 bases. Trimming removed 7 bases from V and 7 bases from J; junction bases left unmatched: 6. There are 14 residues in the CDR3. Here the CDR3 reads CASTETGANSPLHF. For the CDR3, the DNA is TGTGCCAGCACCGAGACAGGGGCCAATTCACCCCTCCACTTT.

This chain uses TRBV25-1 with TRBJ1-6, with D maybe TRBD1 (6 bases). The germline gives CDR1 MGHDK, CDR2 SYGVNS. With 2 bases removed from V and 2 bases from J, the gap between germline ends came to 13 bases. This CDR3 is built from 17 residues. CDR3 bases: TGTGCCAGCAGTGAAGGGGGCGGGGGCACCTATAATTCACCCCTCCACTTT. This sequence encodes CASSEGGGGTYNSPLHF. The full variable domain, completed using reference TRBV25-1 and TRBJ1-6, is EADIYQTPRYLVIGTGKKITLECSQTMGHDKMYWYQQDPGMELHLIHYSYGVNSTEKGDLSSESTVSRIRTEHFPLTLESARPSHTSQYLCASSEGGGGTYNSPLHFGNGTRLTVT.

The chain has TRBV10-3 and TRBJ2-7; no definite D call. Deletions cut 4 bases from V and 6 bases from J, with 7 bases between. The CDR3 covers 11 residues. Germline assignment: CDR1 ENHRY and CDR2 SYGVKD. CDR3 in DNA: TGTGCCATCAGTGTGCTGGGCGAGCAGTACTTC. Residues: CAISVLGEQYF.

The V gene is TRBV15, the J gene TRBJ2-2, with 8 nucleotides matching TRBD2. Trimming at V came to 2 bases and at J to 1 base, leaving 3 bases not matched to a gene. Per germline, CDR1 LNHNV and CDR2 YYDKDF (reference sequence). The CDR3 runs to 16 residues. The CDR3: CATSRPRGGNTGELFF. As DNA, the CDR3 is TGTGCCACCAGCAGACCCCGGGGGGGGAACACCGGGGAGCTGTTTTTT.

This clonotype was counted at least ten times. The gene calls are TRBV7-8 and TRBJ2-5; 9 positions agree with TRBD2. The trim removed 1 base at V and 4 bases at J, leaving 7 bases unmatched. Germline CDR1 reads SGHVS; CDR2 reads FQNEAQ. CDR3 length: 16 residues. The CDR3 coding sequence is TGTGCCAGCAGCTTAGAGGTAGCGGGGGCACCAGAGACCCAGTACTTC. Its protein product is CASSLEVAGAPETQYF.

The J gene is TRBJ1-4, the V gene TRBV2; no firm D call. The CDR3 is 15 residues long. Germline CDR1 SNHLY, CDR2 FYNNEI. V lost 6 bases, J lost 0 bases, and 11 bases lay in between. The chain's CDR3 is CASRVERATNEKLFF. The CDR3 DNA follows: TGTGCCAGCAGGGTGGAAAGGGCAACTAATGAAAAACTGTTTTTT. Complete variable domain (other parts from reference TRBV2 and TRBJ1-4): EPEVTQTPSHQVTQMGQEVILRCVPISNHLYFYWYRQILGQKVEFLVSFYNNEISEKSEIFDDQFSVERPDGSNFTLKIRSTKLEDSAMYFCASRVERATNEKLFFGSGTQLSVL.

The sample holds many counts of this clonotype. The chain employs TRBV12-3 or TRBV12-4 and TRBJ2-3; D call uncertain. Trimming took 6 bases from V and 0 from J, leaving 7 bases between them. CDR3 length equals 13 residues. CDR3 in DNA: TGTGCCAGCAGCTGGGAAAGCACAGATACGCAGTATTTT. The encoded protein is CASSWESTDTQYF.

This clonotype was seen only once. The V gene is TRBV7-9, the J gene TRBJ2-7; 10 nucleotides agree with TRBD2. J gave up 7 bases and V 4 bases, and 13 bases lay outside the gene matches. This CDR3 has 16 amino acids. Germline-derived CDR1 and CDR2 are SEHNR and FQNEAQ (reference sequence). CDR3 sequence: CASSSPSGGIGIEQYF. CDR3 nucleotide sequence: TGTGCCAGCAGCTCACCTAGCGGGGGAATTGGTATTGAGCAGTACTTC.

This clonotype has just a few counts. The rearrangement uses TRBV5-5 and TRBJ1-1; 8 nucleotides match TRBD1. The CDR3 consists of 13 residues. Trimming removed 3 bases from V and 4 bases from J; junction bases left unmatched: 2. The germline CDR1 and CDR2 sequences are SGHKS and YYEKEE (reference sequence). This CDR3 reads CASSWGQATEAFF. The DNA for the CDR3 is TGTGCCAGCAGCTGGGGACAGGCCACTGAAGCTTTCTTT.

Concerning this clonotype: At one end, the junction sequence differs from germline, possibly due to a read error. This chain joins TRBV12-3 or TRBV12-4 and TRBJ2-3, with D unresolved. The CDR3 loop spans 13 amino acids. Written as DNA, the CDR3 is TGTGCCAGCAGGTATAGGACCACAGATACGCAATATTTT. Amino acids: CASRYRTTDTQYF.

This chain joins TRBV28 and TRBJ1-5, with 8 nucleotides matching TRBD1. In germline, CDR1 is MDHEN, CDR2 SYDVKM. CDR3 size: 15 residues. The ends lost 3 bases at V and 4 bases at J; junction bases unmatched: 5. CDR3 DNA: TGTGCCAGCAGTTTGTCGGACAGGGTTAATCAGCCCCAGCATTTT. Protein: CASSLSDRVNQPQHF.

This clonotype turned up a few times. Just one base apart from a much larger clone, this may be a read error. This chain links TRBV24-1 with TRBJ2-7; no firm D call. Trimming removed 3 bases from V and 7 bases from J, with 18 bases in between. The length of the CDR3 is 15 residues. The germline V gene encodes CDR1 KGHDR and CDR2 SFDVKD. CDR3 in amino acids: CATSDTTTGWVEQYF. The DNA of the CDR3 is TGTGCCACCAGTGATACAACCACCGGATGGGTTGAGCAGTACTTC.

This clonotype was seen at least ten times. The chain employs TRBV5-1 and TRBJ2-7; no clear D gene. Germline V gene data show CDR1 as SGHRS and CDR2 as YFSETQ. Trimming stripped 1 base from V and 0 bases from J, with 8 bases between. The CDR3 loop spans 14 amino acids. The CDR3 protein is CASSLTASSYEQYF. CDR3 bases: TGCGCCAGCAGCTTGACAGCGAGCTCCTACGAGCAGTACTTC.

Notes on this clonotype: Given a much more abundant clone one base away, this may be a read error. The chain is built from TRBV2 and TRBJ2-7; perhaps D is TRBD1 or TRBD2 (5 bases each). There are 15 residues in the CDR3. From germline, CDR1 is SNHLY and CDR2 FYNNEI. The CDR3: CASSEGVLGTYEQDF. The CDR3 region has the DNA TGTGCCAGCAGTGAGGGGGTTTTAGGGACCTACGAGCAGGACTTC. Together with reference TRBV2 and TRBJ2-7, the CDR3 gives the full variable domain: EPEVTQTPSHQVTQMGQEVILRCVPISNHLYFYWYRQILGQKVEFLVSFYNNEISEKSEIFDDQFSVERPDGSNFTLKIRSTKLEDSAMYFCASSEGVLGTYEQDFGPGTRLTVT.

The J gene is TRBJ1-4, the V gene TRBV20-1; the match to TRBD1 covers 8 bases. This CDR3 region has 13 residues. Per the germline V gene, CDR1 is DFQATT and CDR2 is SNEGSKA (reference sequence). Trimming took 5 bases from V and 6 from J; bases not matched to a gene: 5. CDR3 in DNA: TGCAGTGCTTTACAGGGGGGGCATGAAAAACTGTTTTTT. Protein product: CSALQGGHEKLFF.

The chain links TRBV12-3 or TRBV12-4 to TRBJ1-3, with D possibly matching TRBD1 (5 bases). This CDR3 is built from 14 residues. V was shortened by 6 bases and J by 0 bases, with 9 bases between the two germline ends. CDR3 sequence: CASSPTVSGNTIYF. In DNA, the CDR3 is TGTGCCAGCAGCCCGACAGTCTCTGGAAACACCATATATTTT.

CDR3 protein: CASSLPAYGLANSYEQYF. The CDR3 nucleotides read TGTGCCAGCAGCTTACCGGCCTACGGGCTAGCGAATTCCTACGAGCAGTACTTC. V gene TRBV7-2 combines with J gene TRBJ2-7; D perhaps matches TRBD2 (6 bases). Trimming removed 2 bases at V and 1 base at J, with 21 bases between. The CDR3 contains 18 residues. From germline, CDR1 is SGHTA and CDR2 FQGNSA.

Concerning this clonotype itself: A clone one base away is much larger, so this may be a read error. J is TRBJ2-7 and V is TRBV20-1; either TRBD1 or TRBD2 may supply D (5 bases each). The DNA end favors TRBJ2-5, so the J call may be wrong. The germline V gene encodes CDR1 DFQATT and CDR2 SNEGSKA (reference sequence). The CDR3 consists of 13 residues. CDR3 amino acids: CSAKRGDQETQYF. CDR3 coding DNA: TGCAGTGCTAAACGAGGGGACCAAGAGACCCAGTACTTC.

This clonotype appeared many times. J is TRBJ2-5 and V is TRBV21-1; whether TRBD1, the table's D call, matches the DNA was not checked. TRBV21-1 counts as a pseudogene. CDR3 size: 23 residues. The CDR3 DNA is TGTGCCAGCAGCAAAACGGGATCGGACAGGGGAACGAGGATTAAGCCCCCAGTCTCGGAGCAGTACTTC. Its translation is CASSKTGSDRGTRIKPPVSEQYF.

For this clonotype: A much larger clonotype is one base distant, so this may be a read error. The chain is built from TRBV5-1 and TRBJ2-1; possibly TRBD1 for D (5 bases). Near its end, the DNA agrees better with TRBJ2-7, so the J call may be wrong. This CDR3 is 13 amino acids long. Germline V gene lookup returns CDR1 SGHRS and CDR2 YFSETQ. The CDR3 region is CASRTDSYNEQYF. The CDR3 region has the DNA TGCGCCAGCAGGACAGACTCCTACAATGAGCAGTACTTC.

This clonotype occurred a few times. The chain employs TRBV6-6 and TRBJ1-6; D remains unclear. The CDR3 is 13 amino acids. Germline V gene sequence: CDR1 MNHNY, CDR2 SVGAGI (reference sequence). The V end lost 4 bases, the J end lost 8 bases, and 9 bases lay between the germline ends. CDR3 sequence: CASSLLTDSPLHF. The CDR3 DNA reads TGTGCCAGCAGTTTGCTGACGGATTCACCCCTCCACTTT.

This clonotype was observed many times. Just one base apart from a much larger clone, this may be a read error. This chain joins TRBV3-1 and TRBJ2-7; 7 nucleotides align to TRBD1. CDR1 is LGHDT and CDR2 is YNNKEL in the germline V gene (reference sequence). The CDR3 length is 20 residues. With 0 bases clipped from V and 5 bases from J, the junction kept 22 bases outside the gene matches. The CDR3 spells CASSQERLWTGKVERHEQYF. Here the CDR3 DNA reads TGTGCCAGCAGCCAAGAACGGCTCTGGACAGGAAAGGTGGAAAGGCACGAGCAGTACTTC.

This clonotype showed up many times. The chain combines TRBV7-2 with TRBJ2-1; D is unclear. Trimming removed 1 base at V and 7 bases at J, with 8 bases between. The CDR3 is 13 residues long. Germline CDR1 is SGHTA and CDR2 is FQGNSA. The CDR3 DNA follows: TGTGCCAGCAGCTTAGTGGTTCAAAATGAGCAGTTCTTC. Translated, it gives CASSLVVQNEQFF.

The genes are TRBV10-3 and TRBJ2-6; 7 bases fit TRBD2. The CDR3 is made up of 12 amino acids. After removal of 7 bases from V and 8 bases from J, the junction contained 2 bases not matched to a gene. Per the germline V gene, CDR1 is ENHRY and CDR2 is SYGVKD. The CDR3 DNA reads TGTGCCATCACGGGGGGTACCAACGTCCTGACTTTC. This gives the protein CAITGGTNVLTF.

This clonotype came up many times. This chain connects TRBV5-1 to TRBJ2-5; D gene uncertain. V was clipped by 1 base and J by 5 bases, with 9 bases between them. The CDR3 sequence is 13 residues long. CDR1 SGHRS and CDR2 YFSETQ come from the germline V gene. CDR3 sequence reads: CASSLRTSETQYF. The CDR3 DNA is TGCGCCAGCAGCTTGAGAACCTCGGAGACCCAGTACTTC.

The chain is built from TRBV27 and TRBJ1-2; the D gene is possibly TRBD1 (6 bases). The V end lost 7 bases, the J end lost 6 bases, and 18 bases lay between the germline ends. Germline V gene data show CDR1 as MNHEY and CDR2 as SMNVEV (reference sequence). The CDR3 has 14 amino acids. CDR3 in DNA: TGTGCCAGCACCAAAACAGGGTTTTATGATGGCTACACCTTC. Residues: CASTKTGFYDGYTF.

In nucleotides, the CDR3 is TGTGCCAGCAGGACAGGACGGCGCAATCAGCCCCAGCATTTT. This codes for CASRTGRRNQPQHF. The chain links TRBV6-5 to TRBJ1-5, with D possibly matching TRBD1 (6 bases). This CDR3 contains 14 residues. Germline CDR1 and CDR2: MNHEY and SVGAGI. V was pared by 6 bases and J by 2 bases, with 11 bases between.